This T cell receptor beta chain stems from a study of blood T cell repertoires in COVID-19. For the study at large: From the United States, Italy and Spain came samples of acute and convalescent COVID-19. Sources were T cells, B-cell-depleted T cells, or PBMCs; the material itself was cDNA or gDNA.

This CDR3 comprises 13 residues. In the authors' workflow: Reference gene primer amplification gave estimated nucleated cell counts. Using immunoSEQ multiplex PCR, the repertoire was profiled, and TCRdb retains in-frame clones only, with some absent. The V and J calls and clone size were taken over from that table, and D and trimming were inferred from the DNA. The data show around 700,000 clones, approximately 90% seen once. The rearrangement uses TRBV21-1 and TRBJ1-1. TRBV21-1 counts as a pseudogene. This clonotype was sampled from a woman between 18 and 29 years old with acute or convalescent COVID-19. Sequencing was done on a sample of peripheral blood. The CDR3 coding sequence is TGTGCCAGCAGCAAAGCACGGTCCACTGAAGCTTTCTTT. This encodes CASSKARSTEAFF.